The rows below give T cell receptor beta chains drawn from one sample of a study of cytomegalovirus exposure and HLA in healthy donors. Repertoires were generated with immunoSEQ multiplex PCR, while TCRdb's copy carries only in-frame clones and drops some. The sample carries some 160,000 clones, about three quarters recorded once. Specimen: PBMCs. The receptors shown here come from a man aged 35 to 55 in good health and CMV-seronegative. Both conserved end residues are part of each CDR3. The D gene is left open where the match is weak. Expanded clones get a size class; other rows say once, few or many, or leave the size out.

v_gene	d_gene	abundance	j_gene	CDR3aa	CDR3nt
TRBV7-2	TRBD1	-	TRBJ2-3	CASSSQGTPPLDTQYF	TGTGCCAGCAGCTCACAGGGGACCCCCCCCCTAGATACGCAGTATTTT
TRBV7-8	TRBD1	-	TRBJ2-7	CASSFRGLGLNEQYF	TGTGCCAGCAGCTTCAGGGGGCTGGGGTTGAACGAGCAGTACTTC
TRBV11-3	-	once	TRBJ2-1	CASSPFGGVENEQFF	TGTGCCAGCAGCCCGTTTGGCGGGGTAGAGAATGAGCAGTTCTTC
TRBV10-3	-	-	TRBJ1-1	CAIRRRSSDTEAFF	TGTGCCATCAGGCGCAGGTCTTCTGACACTGAAGCTTTCTTT
TRBV5-1	-	-	TRBJ2-2	CASSPLGDTGELFF	TGCGCCAGCAGCCCCCTAGGGGACACCGGGGAGCTGTTTTTT
TRBV12-2	-	-	TRBJ1-1	CASRLARGGLSYVTEAFF	TGTGCAAGTCGCTTAGCGCGAGGGGGCTTGAGTTATGTCACTGAAGCTTTCTTT
TRBV5-1	TRBD1	-	TRBJ2-1	CASSTGQGHNEQFF	TGCGCCAGCAGCACAGGACAGGGGCACAATGAGCAGTTCTTC
TRBV7-8	TRBD1	-	TRBJ1-5	CASSFYGQGDIRGQPQHF	TGTGCCAGCAGCTTCTATGGACAGGGAGATATAAGGGGTCAGCCCCAGCATTTT
TRBV5-1	-	-	TRBJ1-2	CASSLGQTSNYGYTF	TGCGCCAGCAGCTTGGGACAGACTTCTAACTATGGCTACACCTTC
TRBV7-2	TRBD1	-	TRBJ1-1	CASSSQGGYTEAFF	TGTGCCAGCAGCTCCCAGGGGGGATACACTGAAGCTTTCTTT
TRBV7-9	TRBD2	-	TRBJ2-3	CASSMSGGSTDTQYF	TGTGCCAGCAGCATGAGCGGGGGGAGCACAGATACGCAGTATTTT
TRBV5-1	TRBD2	-	TRBJ2-3	CASSLAGLAGGKDTQYF	TGCGCCAGCAGCTTGGCGGGACTAGCGGGGGGAAAAGATACGCAGTATTTT
TRBV5-1	TRBD2	few	TRBJ2-3	CASSLAYAGGGEDTQYF	TGCGCCAGCAGCTTGGCCTATGCGGGGGGGGGCGAAGATACGCAGTATTTT
TRBV7-9	-	-	TRBJ2-7	CASSRAGYEQYF	TGTGCCAGCAGCCGTGCAGGCTACGAGCAGTACTTC
TRBV6-5	-	few	TRBJ1-4	CASSYGQFNEKLFF	TGTGCCAGCAGTTACGGGCAGTTTAATGAAAAACTGTTTTTT
TRBV6-1	-	-	TRBJ2-7	CASTTTGFPYEQYF	TGTGCCAGCACTACTACAGGGTTTCCCTACGAGCAGTACTTC
TRBV5-4	TRBD2	-	TRBJ2-5	CASSLGTSGRETQYF	TGTGCCAGCAGCTTGGGGACTAGCGGGCGGGAGACCCAGTACTTC
TRBV9	TRBD1	-	TRBJ2-5	CASSVEQGARSQYF	TGTGCCAGCAGCGTAGAACAGGGGGCACGGTCCCAGTACTTC
TRBV9	-	-	TRBJ2-1	CASSASSYNEQFF	TGTGCCAGCAGCGCTAGCTCCTACAATGAGCAGTTCTTC
TRBV6-1	TRBD1	-	TRBJ1-5	CASDRGPSSNQPQHF	TGTGCCAGCGACAGGGGGCCGAGTAGCAATCAGCCCCAGCATTTT
TRBV6-1	-	-	TRBJ2-3	CASEQNTDTQYF	TGTGCCAGCGAACAAAACACAGATACGCAGTATTTT
TRBV7-2	TRBD2	-	TRBJ2-1	CASSTSGGAVEQFF	TGTGCCAGCAGCACTAGCGGGGGGGCCGTTGAGCAGTTCTTC
TRBV21-1	-	-	TRBJ2-6	CASSKSPRVGLSSGANVLTF	TGTGCCAGCAGCAAGTCGCCCCGGGTGGGACTGAGCTCTGGGGCCAACGTCCTGACTTTC
TRBV5-8	-	-	TRBJ1-5	CASSLDYNQPQHF	TGTGCCAGCAGCTTGGACTACAATCAGCCCCAGCATTTT
TRBV7-8	-	once	TRBJ1-5	CASSPPSQPQHF	TGTGCCAGCAGCCCCCCGAGTCAGCCCCAGCATTTT
TRBV19	TRBD2	-	TRBJ2-1	CASTAGGLFRNEQFF	TGTGCCAGCACAGCGGGGGGGCTTTTTAGGAATGAGCAGTTCTTC
TRBV30	-	-	TRBJ1-5	CAWGPGPNQPQHF	TGTGCCTGGGGGCCAGGGCCCAATCAGCCCCAGCATTTT
TRBV29-1	-	-	TRBJ2-1	CSVVRSGFEQFF	TGCAGCGTTGTGCGGTCGGGTTTTGAGCAGTTCTTC
TRBV13	-	once	TRBJ2-5	CASSLPRRPSQQYF	TGTGCCAGCAGCTTACCGCGGCGGCCAAGCCAGCAGTACTTC
TRBV27	-	-	TRBJ1-2	CASSSRGVYGYTF	TGTGCCAGCAGTTCCCGGGGGGTCTATGGCTACACCTTC
TRBV7-2	-	-	TRBJ2-3	CASSLPDTTDTQYF	TGTGCCAGCAGCTTGCCGGACACCACAGATACGCAGTATTTT